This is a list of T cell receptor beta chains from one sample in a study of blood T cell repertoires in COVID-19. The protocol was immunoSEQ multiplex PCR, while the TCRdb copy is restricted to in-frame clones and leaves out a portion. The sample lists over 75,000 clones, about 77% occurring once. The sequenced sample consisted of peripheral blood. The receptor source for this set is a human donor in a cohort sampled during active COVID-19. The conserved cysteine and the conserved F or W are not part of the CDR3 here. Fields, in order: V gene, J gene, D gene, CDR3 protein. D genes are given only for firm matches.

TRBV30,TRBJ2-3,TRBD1,AWSRGQDTDTQY
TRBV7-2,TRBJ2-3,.,ASTRRSSGVTDTQY
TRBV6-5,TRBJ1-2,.,ASTKGQWDYGYT
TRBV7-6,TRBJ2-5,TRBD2,ASSLGRETGGETQY
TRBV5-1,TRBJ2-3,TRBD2,ASSAGTSGTSTDTQY
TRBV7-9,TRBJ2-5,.,ASSVRGGETQY
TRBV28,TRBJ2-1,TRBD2,ASSSVLAGGRNEQF
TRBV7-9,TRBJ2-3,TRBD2,ASSLGGGGITDTQY
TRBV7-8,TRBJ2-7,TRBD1,ASSLETVPGGGYEQY
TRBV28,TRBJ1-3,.,ASSSQFLSGNTIY
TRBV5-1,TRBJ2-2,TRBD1,ASSIQGAGELF
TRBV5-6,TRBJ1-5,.,ASSLGLYNQPQH
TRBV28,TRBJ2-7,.,ASRKGTLSYEQY
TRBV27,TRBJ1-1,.,ASSPIWVRDTEAF
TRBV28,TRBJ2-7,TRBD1,ASNLGQNSYEQY
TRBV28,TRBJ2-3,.,ASSLGVAGSTDTQY
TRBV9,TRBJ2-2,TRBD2,ASSVETSGAGELF
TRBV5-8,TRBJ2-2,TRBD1,ASHDRDRTGELF
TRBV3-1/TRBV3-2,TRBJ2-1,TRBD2,ASSPRLAGVNEQF
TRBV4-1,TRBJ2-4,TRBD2,ASSQGGGTTDIQY
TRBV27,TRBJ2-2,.,ASSSSRGNTGELF
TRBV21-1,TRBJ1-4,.,ASSIGSGRGEKLF
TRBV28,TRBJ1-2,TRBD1,ASGGDRDYGYT
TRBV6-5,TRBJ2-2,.,ATKDRPHAGELF
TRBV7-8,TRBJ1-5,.,ASSPSAGKGNQPQH
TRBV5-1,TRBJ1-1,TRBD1,ASSPTTGVAATEAF
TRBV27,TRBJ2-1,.,ASSFRDRNEQF
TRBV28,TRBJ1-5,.,ASNNGGRTQPQH
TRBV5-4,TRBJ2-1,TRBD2,ASRSLAGGSYNEQF
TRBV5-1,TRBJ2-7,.,ASRSGEGVYHEQY
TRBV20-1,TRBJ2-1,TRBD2,SASDSGSVYNEQF
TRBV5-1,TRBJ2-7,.,ASSRRGLGVGSYEQY
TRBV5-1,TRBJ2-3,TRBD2,ASSLDTNRGGTQY
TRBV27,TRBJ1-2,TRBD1,ASSLYTGGNYGYT
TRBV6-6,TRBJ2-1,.,ASSPSGGSHSEQF
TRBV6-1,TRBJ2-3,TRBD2,ASSDQRGGPVDTQY
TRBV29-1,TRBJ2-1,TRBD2,SVSGLAGGYNEQF
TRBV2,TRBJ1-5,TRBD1,ASNRDRDQPQH
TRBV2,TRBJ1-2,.,ASTPRQVRGYT
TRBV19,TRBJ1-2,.,ASSPHILPGRRNYGYT
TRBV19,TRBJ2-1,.,ASREGQYNEQF
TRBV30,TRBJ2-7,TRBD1,AWDKGAGSYEQY
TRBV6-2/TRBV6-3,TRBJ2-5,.,ASSYSIGPRRRGETQY
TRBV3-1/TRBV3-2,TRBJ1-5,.,ASSQGQGNQPQH
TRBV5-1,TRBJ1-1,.,ASSPRSSGDTEAF
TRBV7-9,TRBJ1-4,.,ASSRGSTTNEKLF
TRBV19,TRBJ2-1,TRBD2,ASSIGPRLAGVRKNEQF
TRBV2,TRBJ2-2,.,ASRVTHGTGELF
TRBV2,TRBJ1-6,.,ASSEARGGWGNSPLH
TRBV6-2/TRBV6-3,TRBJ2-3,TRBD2,ASSYGLAGVTDTQY
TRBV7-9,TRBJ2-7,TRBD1,ASLGQGAYEQY
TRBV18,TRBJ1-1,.,ASSLERQSMNTEAF
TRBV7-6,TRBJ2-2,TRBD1,ASSLGQGNTGELF
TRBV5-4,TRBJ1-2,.,ASSSKSGANYGYT